The 14 T cell receptor beta chains listed next were all sequenced from one sample in a study of T cell repertoires in ileal Crohn's disease. The repertoire was sequenced with immunoSEQ multiplex PCR; TCRdb's copy has only in-frame clones and lacks some. The data show nearly 11,000 clones, 79% seen once. Indicated time point: neoterminal ileum biopsy at postoperative endoscopy, about 6 months after surgery. Sequenced input: ileal tissue. All receptors come from an adult with Crohn's disease.

This chain joins TRBV5-1 and TRBJ1-1; possible D gene TRBD1, 5 bases. The V end was cut by 5 bases, the J end by 7 bases, with 15 bases between. CDR3 length equals 13 residues. Germline V gene lookup returns CDR1 SGHRS and CDR2 YFSETQ. CDR3 protein: CASSRVDSIEAFF. The CDR3 DNA is TGCGCCAGCAGTCGGGTCGACAGCATTGAAGCTTTCTTT.

The gene calls are TRBV19 and TRBJ1-1, with TRBD1 matching 7 bases. The CDR3 totals 13 residues. The junction had 8 bases not matched to a gene; V was cut back by 3 bases and J by 10 bases. Germline assignment: CDR1 LNHDA and CDR2 SQIVND (reference sequence). CDR3 region: CASSMVNRGGAFF. In DNA, the CDR3 is TGTGCCAGTAGTATGGTCAACAGGGGTGGAGCTTTCTTT.

This clone was found a few times. The CDR3 nucleotides read TGTGCCAGCAACTCGGGAAAGGGACAGGATTATGGCTACACCTTC. Translating it yields CASNSGKGQDYGYTF. The chain is built from TRBV5-4 and TRBJ1-2; TRBD1 aligns across 8 bases. CDR1 SGHNT and CDR2 YYREEE come from the germline V gene (reference sequence). The CDR3 runs 15 residues. The J segment lost 5 bases and the V segment lost 6 bases, leaving 12 bases of the junction unmatched.

On this clone: Other DNA sequences from this sample encode an identical CDR3 as well. This chain links TRBV15 with TRBJ1-2; 7 bases line up with TRBD1. CDR3 length: 14 amino acids. Germline V gives CDR1 LNHNV, CDR2 YYDKDF (reference sequence). J lost 5 bases, V lost 0 bases, and 3 bases had no gene match. The CDR3 sequence: CATSRDGRGYGYTF. The CDR3 region has the DNA TGTGCCACCAGCAGAGATGGCAGGGGGTATGGCTACACCTTC. The variable domain in full, with the rest retrieved from reference TRBV15 and TRBJ1-2, is DAMVIQNPRYQVTQFGKPVTLSCSQTLNHNVMYWYQQKSSQAPKLLFHYYDKDFNNEADTPDNFQSRRPNTSFCFLDIRSPGLGDTAMYLCATSRDGRGYGYTFGSGTRLTVV.

The chain has TRBV5-1 and TRBJ2-1, with D perhaps TRBD2 (7 bases). V lost 6 bases and J 7 bases, leaving 20 bases between the germline ends. The V gene's germline CDR1 is SGHRS and CDR2 YFSETQ. The CDR3 is 15 amino acids. CDR3 sequence (DNA): TGCGCCAGCAACTTAGGGGGGGCACGGGGGAATGAGCAGTTCTTC. It specifies CASNLGGARGNEQFF.

The chain has TRBV5-4 and TRBJ2-2; D perhaps matches TRBD1 (6 bases). CDR1 and CDR2 from the germline V gene are SGHNT and YYREEE (reference sequence). The CDR3 has 16 residues. V lost 4 bases and J lost 1, with 14 bases in between. CDR3 in DNA: TGTGCCAGCAGCCCGCTCCAGGGGTTGAACACCGGGGAGCTGTTTTTT. Amino acid sequence: CASSPLQGLNTGELFF.

V and J are TRBV7-2 and TRBJ2-3, with 10 bases that match TRBD2. Trimming cost V 1 base and J 8 bases; bases outside gene matches: 6. The length of the CDR3 is 15 residues. In germline, CDR1 is SGHTA, CDR2 FQGNSA. The CDR3, as DNA: TGTGCCAGCAGCTTAGGGGGGACTAGCGCGGCTACGCAGTATTTT. This translates into CASSLGGTSAATQYF.

The V call is TRBV7-2, the J call TRBJ1-5; D may be TRBD1 (5 bases). The V gene's germline CDR1 is SGHTA and CDR2 FQGNSA. V dropped 5 bases and J dropped 7 bases, with 12 bases sitting between them. The CDR3 is 13 residues long. Written as DNA, the CDR3 is TGTGCCAGCAGCCCATTAACAGGCCAGCCCCAGCATTTT. Its translation: CASSPLTGQPQHF.

The gene calls are TRBV7-9 and TRBJ2-7, with D possibly being TRBD1 (6 bases). Trimming left V 5 bases short and J 2 bases short, with 13 bases between. The V gene's germline CDR1 is SEHNR and CDR2 FQNEAQ (reference sequence). CDR3 length: 14 residues. For the CDR3, the DNA is TGTGCCAGCAGCCTCGGGACAAATACCTACGAGCAGTACTTC. It yields the protein CASSLGTNTYEQYF.

The rearrangement links TRBV11-2 to TRBJ2-1; 10 bases are shared with TRBD2. Germline lookup yields CDR1 SGHAT and CDR2 FQNNGV. The CDR3 runs 15 residues. The junction had 6 bases not matched to a gene; V was cut back by 1 base and J by 9 bases. The CDR3 sequence: CASSLGSGGVGEQFF. CDR3 coding DNA: TGTGCCAGCAGCTTAGGGAGCGGGGGGGTCGGTGAGCAGTTCTTC.

This chain uses TRBV30 with TRBJ1-5, with D uncertain. The length of the CDR3 is 15 residues. Germline V gene data show CDR1 as GTSNPN and CDR2 as SVGIG (reference sequence). The V gene lost 4 bases and the J gene lost 5 bases, with 18 bases spanning the gap. The CDR3 DNA follows: TGTGCCTGGAATGTGGCAGGTCTTGATCATCAGCCCCAGCATTTT. This codes for CAWNVAGLDHQPQHF.

This chain connects TRBV5-1 to TRBJ2-3; 10 bases line up with TRBD1. V trimming: 3 bases; J trimming: 3 bases; junction bases outside the gene matches: 1. CDR1 is SGHRS, CDR2 YFSETQ, per germline. This CDR3 is built from 14 residues. The CDR3 region is CASSWGQGTDTQYF. Here the CDR3 DNA reads TGCGCCAGCAGCTGGGGACAGGGGACAGATACGCAGTATTTT. The variable domain in full, completed from reference TRBV5-1 and TRBJ2-3, reads KAGVTQTPRYLIKTRGQQVTLSCSPISGHRSVSWYQQTPGQGLQFLFEYFSETQRNKGNFPGRFSGRQFSNSRSEMNVSTLELGDSALYLCASSWGQGTDTQYFGPGTRLTVL.

This chain joins TRBV9 and TRBJ1-6; D is uncertain. The CDR3 contains 16 residues. Trimming shortened V by 3 bases and J by 0 bases, and 10 bases separated the two germline ends. Per the germline V gene, CDR1 is SGDLS and CDR2 is YYNGEE. The CDR3 DNA reads TGTGCCAGCAGCGCCACCCCCAGCTCCTATAATTCACCCCTCCACTTT. Encoded protein: CASSATPSSYNSPLHF. The full variable domain, rest sourced from reference TRBV9 and TRBJ1-6, is DSGVTQTPKHLITATGQRVTLRCSPRSGDLSVYWYQQSLDQGLQFLIQYYNGEERAKGNILERFSAQQFPDLHSELNLSSLELGDSALYFCASSATPSSYNSPLHFGNGTRLTVT.

V gene TRBV25-1 combines with J gene TRBJ1-1, with D tentatively TRBD1 (5 bases). Germline CDR1 and CDR2: MGHDK and SYGVNS. The CDR3 extends over 13 amino acids. V lost 8 bases, J lost 4 bases, and 14 bases lay in between. The CDR3 DNA follows: TGTGCCAGCGTCCACGGGGGGGGCACTGAAGCTTTCTTT. Translated: CASVHGGGTEAFF.